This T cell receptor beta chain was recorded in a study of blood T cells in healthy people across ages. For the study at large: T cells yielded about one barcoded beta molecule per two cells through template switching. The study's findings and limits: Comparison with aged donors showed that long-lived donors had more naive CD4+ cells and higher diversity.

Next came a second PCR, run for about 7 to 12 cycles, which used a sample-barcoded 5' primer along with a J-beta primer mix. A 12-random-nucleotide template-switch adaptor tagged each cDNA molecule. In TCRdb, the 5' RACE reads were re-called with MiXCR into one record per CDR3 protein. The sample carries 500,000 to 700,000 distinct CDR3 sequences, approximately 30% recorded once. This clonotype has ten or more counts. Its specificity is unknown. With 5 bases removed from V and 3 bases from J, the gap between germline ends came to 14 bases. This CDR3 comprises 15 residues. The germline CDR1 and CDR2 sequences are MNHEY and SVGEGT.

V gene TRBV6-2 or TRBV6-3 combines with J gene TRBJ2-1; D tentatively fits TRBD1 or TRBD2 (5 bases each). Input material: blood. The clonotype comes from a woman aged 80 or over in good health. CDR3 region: CASSRRDGHYNEQFF. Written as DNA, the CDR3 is TGTGCCAGCAGTAGACGGGACGGGCACTACAATGAGCAGTTCTTC.